The T cell receptor (beta chain) under discussion was sequenced for a study of blood T cells in healthy people across ages. As regards this clonotype: One junction end does not reproduce the germline sequence, and a read error may be involved.

Together with a sample-barcoded 5' primer, a J-beta primer mix was included in a second PCR lasting about 7 to 12 cycles. TCRdb re-called the 5' RACE reads through MiXCR, storing one row per CDR3 protein. The sample holds about 1.6 million distinct CDR3 sequences, 34% seen once. Sequenced: blood. This TCR was sampled from a woman aged 25 to 39 in good health.

The CDR3 sequence: CASGSSCEQYF. The CDR3 DNA sequence: TGTGCCAGCGGCAGCTCCTGCGAGCAGTACTTC. The chain uses TRBV6-1 and TRBJ2-7; D not resolved. The germline CDR1 and CDR2 sequences are MNHNS and SASEGT. This CDR3 is built from 11 residues.